This T cell receptor beta chain came from a study of cytomegalovirus exposure and HLA in healthy donors. General observations from the study: In all likelihood, a cluster of highly shared sequence variants was a sequencing artifact. The authors listed approximately 160 TCR beta chains as cytomegalovirus-associated.

With 60 Vbeta and 13 Jbeta primers, the PCR was carried out. The data were produced by immunoSEQ multiplex PCR, yet TCRdb's version contains in-frame clones alone and is incomplete. The repertoire has 150,000 to 200,000 clones, 70% to 85% of them found once; the top ten carry 1.2% to 1.5%. CDR3 size: 16 residues. CDR1 SGHAT and CDR2 FQNNGV come from the germline V gene. Trimming cost V 7 bases and J 8 bases, with 24 bases left between them. A single count supports this clone. Its antigen is not identified. V and J are TRBV11-2 and TRBJ2-1; D may be TRBD2 (6 bases). Sequencing used PBMCs. The TCR originated in a woman aged 25 to 39 in good health and CMV-seropositive. CDR3 DNA: TGTGCCAGCACCGAATTAAGCGCCACACGGGGGTATGAGCAGTTCTTC. It yields the protein CASTELSATRGYEQFF.